What follows describes a single T cell receptor (beta chain). Its cognate antigen is unknown. These data originate in a study of OX40 agonist ivuxolimab in advanced cancers. Study context: Eligibility admitted prior anti-PD-1, anti-PD-L1 or anti-CTLA-4 therapy; about 42% had some. Partial responses occurred in Three dose-escalation patients, one with hepatocellular carcinoma and two with cutaneous melanoma. Study-wide results and caveats: The mean number of expanded clones was higher in CD8+ T cells than in CD4+. Expanded peripheral T cells had an undetermined antigen specificity.

Using immunoSEQ multiplex PCR, the repertoire was profiled, and TCRdb retains in-frame clones only, with some absent. The repertoire holds 100,000 or so clones, more than 85% seen once, with 0.5% to 0.65% in the top ten. The germline CDR1 and CDR2 sequences are SGHRS and YFSETQ. There are 14 residues in the CDR3. Germline trimming cut 4 bases from V and 5 bases from J; bases unmatched to any gene: 6. Sample: CD4+ or CD8+ T cells sorted from blood, taken in a trial of the OX40 agonist ivuxolimab. V usage is TRBV5-1 and J usage is TRBJ2-3; 8 bases map to TRBD2. This sequence originates from an adult with an advanced solid tumor such as melanoma, head and neck, liver or kidney cancer. CDR3 in amino acids: CASSATSVEDTQYF. The CDR3 DNA reads as TGCGCCAGCAGCGCGACTAGCGTAGAAGATACGCAGTATTTT. The entire variable domain, with the rest obtained from reference TRBV5-1 and TRBJ2-3, is as follows: KAGVTQTPRYLIKTRGQQVTLSCSPISGHRSVSWYQQTPGQGLQFLFEYFSETQRNKGNFPGRFSGRQFSNSRSEMNVSTLELGDSALYLCASSATSVEDTQYFGPGTRLTVL.